This T cell receptor beta chain was identified in a study of tumor and adjacent non-tumor tissue in lung cancer. In regard to this clonotype: No antigen is known for it. At one end, the junction sequence differs from germline, possibly due to a read error.

Study outcomes and limitations: In normal lung, the top 100 clones were significantly more dominant than in tumor.

RNA was extracted from bulk tissue without any cell sorting. Three rounds of nested PCR, following a modified ARM-PCR protocol, produced the TCRbeta library. Each CDR3 protein is one row after TCRdb ran MiXCR on the multiplex PCR reads. The sample shows 120,000 or so distinct CDR3 sequences, approximately 71% of them seen only once. The germline CDR1 and CDR2 sequences are LGHNA and YNFKEQ. This CDR3 is built from 13 residues. The chain combines TRBV4-2 with TRBJ2-3; D gene ambiguous. This sequence was found in a man aged 30-40 years with non-small cell lung cancer. The specimen was lung tumor tissue. The CDR3 reads CASSSLRADTQYF. CDR3 sequence (DNA): TGTGCCAGCAGTTCCCTCCGTGCGGATACTCAGTATTTT.